These 25 T cell receptor beta chains were all obtained from the same sample, sequenced in a study of blood T cell repertoires in COVID-19. This table comes from immunoSEQ multiplex PCR, and its TCRdb copy is limited to in-frame clones, with some not included. The table has 300,000 to 400,000 clones, around 90% seen once; the top ten hold less than 3.5%. The sample consisted of peripheral blood. These receptor sequences come from a woman aged 30 to 39 with COVID-19, enrolled during active disease.

The CDR3 protein is CASSSGIGNEKLFF. The CDR3 DNA is TGTGCCAGCAGTTCAGGGATAGGGAATGAAAAACTGTTTTTT. V is TRBV28 and J is TRBJ1-4; D is possibly TRBD1 (5 bases). The CDR3 has 14 amino acids. V was trimmed by 4 bases and J by 5 bases, leaving 11 bases between them. The germline V gene has CDR1 MDHEN and CDR2 SYDVKM. Full variable domain (missing parts from reference TRBV28 and TRBJ1-4): DVKVTQSSRYLVKRTGEKVFLECVQDMDHENMFWYRQDPGLGLRLIYFSYDVKMKEKGDIPEGYSVSREKKERFSLILESASTNQTSMYLCASSSGIGNEKLFFGSGTQLSVL.

J is TRBJ1-5 and V is TRBV7-6; D may be TRBD1 (6 bases). CDR3 length: 15 residues. V was clipped by 2 bases and J by 4 bases, with 12 bases between them. Germline CDR1 reads SGHVS; CDR2 reads FNYEAQ. For the CDR3, the DNA is TGTGCCAGCAGCTTATTGGACAGAGTTAATCAGCCCCAGCATTTT. Translated, it gives CASSLLDRVNQPQHF. Full variable domain (rest looked up from reference TRBV7-6 and TRBJ1-5): GAGVSQSPRYKVTKRGQDVALRCDPISGHVSLYWYRQALGQGPEFLTYFNYEAQQDKSGLPNDRFSAERPEGSISTLTIQRTEQRDSAMYRCASSLLDRVNQPQHFGDGTRLSIL.

This clone occurred many times. The chain uses TRBV9 and TRBJ1-2; no firm D call. Looked up from germline, CDR1 is SGDLS and CDR2 is YYNGEE. V was shortened by 3 bases and J by 4 bases, with 10 bases between the two germline ends. This CDR3 region has 13 residues. The CDR3: CASSDSGSYGYTF. In DNA form, the CDR3 reads TGTGCCAGCAGCGATTCCGGGAGCTATGGCTACACCTTC.

The genes are TRBV5-1 and TRBJ1-6; D uncertain. Germline-derived CDR1 and CDR2 are SGHRS and YFSETQ. V lost 0 bases and J 9 bases, leaving 13 bases between the germline ends. This CDR3 spans 15 amino acids. CDR3 region: CASSLDVRMASPLHF. CDR3 sequence (DNA): TGCGCCAGCAGCTTGGATGTCAGAATGGCTTCACCCCTCCACTTT. The full variable domain, in which reference TRBV5-1 and TRBJ1-6 provide the parts outside the CDR3, is KAGVTQTPRYLIKTRGQQVTLSCSPISGHRSVSWYQQTPGQGLQFLFEYFSETQRNKGNFPGRFSGRQFSNSRSEMNVSTLELGDSALYLCASSLDVRMASPLHFGNGTRLTVT.

The chain has TRBV18 and TRBJ2-3, with D perhaps TRBD2 (5 bases). The CDR3 runs 13 residues. Between the trimmed V and J ends, which lost 4 bases and 7 bases, there was a span of 12 bases. Looked up from germline, CDR1 is KGHSH and CDR2 is LQKENI. DNA for the CDR3: TGTGCCAGCTCACTCGAAGCCGGGAATACGCAGTATTTT. Encoded protein: CASSLEAGNTQYF.

V and J are TRBV7-7 and TRBJ2-5, with TRBD1 matching 8 bases. V was pared by 2 bases and J by 2 bases, with 4 bases of the junction left unmatched. Germline-derived CDR1 and CDR2 are SSHAT and FNYEAQ (reference sequence). This CDR3 spans 15 amino acids. The CDR3 nucleotides are TGTGCCAGCAGCTTAAACAGGGGGAAACAAGAGACCCAGTACTTC. Protein: CASSLNRGKQETQYF.

V and J are TRBV28 and TRBJ1-5; perhaps TRBD1 as D (6 bases). This CDR3 spans 16 amino acids. V was clipped by 5 bases and J by 12 bases, with 26 bases between them. Germline V CDR1 and CDR2: MDHEN, SYDVKM. The CDR3 DNA follows: TGTGCCAGCAGTCCCTTTTCGCAGGGGAATAGGAGGTACCAGCATTTT. Amino acids: CASSPFSQGNRRYQHF.

The chain employs TRBV18 and TRBJ1-1; no clear D gene. Trimming took off 4 bases at V and 0 bases at J, with 15 bases between the two ends. Germline CDR1 KGHSH, CDR2 LQKENI. The CDR3 runs to 16 residues. The CDR3 region is CASSRGVPQVNTEAFF. CDR3 DNA: TGTGCCAGCTCACGCGGGGTTCCCCAGGTGAACACTGAAGCTTTCTTT.

V usage is TRBV10-2 and J usage is TRBJ2-3; 8 bases are shared with TRBD2. Germline-derived CDR1 and CDR2 are WSHSY and SAAADI. The trim removed 6 bases at V and 0 bases at J, leaving 8 bases unmatched. The CDR3 has 16 residues. CDR3 DNA: TGCGCCAGCAGCCCCAGCGGGGGACATAGCACAGATACGCAGTATTTT. Its protein is CASSPSGGHSTDTQYF.

This rearrangement joins TRBV7-3 to TRBJ2-1, with TRBD1 matching over 10 bases. The CDR3 is made up of 16 amino acids. J gave up 7 bases and V 5 bases, and 11 bases lay outside the gene matches. Germline V gives CDR1 SGHTA, CDR2 FQGTGA. CDR3 DNA sequence: TGTGCCAGCAGCCCCAGCCGGACAGGGGGTTGGAATGAGCAGTTCTTC. Its protein product is CASSPSRTGGWNEQFF.

This chain connects TRBV27 to TRBJ2-6; D unresolved. Germline-derived CDR1 and CDR2 are MNHEY and SMNVEV (reference sequence). The CDR3 totals 14 residues. The ends were cut back, 2 bases at V and 1 base at J, with 3 bases in the middle. CDR3 sequence: CASSLTSGANVLTF. DNA for the CDR3: TGTGCCAGCAGTTTAACATCTGGGGCCAACGTCCTGACTTTC.

This chain connects TRBV19 to TRBJ2-7; possible D gene TRBD1, 5 bases. The V end lost 2 bases, the J end lost 0 bases, and 11 bases lay between the germline ends. In germline, CDR1 is LNHDA, CDR2 SQIVND (reference sequence). The CDR3 extends over 15 amino acids. The CDR3 loop is CASSIMGQDSYEQYF. CDR3 DNA sequence: TGTGCCAGTAGTATAATGGGGCAGGACTCCTACGAGCAGTACTTC.

V usage is TRBV15 and J usage is TRBJ1-2; 7 nucleotides agree with TRBD1. The trim removed 6 bases at V and 8 bases at J, leaving 9 bases unmatched. The CDR3 consists of 13 residues. CDR1 LNHNV and CDR2 YYDKDF come from the germline V gene (reference sequence). The CDR3, as DNA: TGTGCCACCAGAACAGGGGAGCTAGGCGGCTACACCTTC. It yields the protein CATRTGELGGYTF.

The chain is built from TRBV18 and TRBJ1-2; 8 bases fit TRBD1. The germline V gene encodes CDR1 KGHSH and CDR2 LQKENI. The V segment lost 3 bases and the J segment 1 base; nucleotides outside the gene matches: 4. This CDR3 has 15 amino acids. CDR3 coding DNA: TGTGCCAGCTCACCCACAGGGGGGCATAACTATGGCTACACCTTC. Its protein is CASSPTGGHNYGYTF.

This chain uses TRBV30 with TRBJ2-7; 8 bases agree with TRBD1. This CDR3 region has 15 residues. Germline V CDR1 and CDR2: GTSNPN, SVGIG (reference sequence). V shed 2 bases, J shed 5 bases, and the junction held 11 bases outside the gene matches. The CDR3 sequence: CAWSFSWTGLNEQYF. CDR3 nucleotides: TGTGCCTGGAGTTTTAGTTGGACAGGGCTAAACGAGCAGTACTTC.

The V call is TRBV2, the J call TRBJ2-5; D not certain. Looked up from germline, CDR1 is SNHLY and CDR2 is FYNNEI. The CDR3 sequence is 12 residues long. Trimming took 3 bases from V and 0 from J, leaving 2 bases between them. The CDR3 loop reads CASSDNQETQYF. DNA of the CDR3: TGTGCCAGCAGTGACAACCAAGAGACCCAGTACTTC.

This clone appeared a single time. J is TRBJ2-3 and V is TRBV10-3, with 9 bases lining up with TRBD2. The germline gives CDR1 ENHRY, CDR2 SYGVKD. The V segment lost 5 bases and the J segment 3 bases; nucleotides outside the gene matches: 6. The CDR3 length is 15 residues. The CDR3 DNA sequence: TGTGCCATCAGTTCTGTAGCGGGAGAAACAGATACGCAGTATTTT. Protein sequence: CAISSVAGETDTQYF.

The chain uses TRBV5-6 and TRBJ2-3; unclear D gene. This CDR3 spans 13 amino acids. Trimming left V 0 bases short and J 6 bases short, with 8 bases between. CDR1 is SGHDT and CDR2 is YYEEEE in the germline V gene. CDR3 in DNA: TGTGCCAGCAGCTTGGACCGGCGGGATACGCAGTATTTT. Residues: CASSLDRRDTQYF.

V usage is TRBV6-4 and J usage is TRBJ1-1; 11 bases fit TRBD1. Trimming took 9 bases from V and 3 from J; bases not matched to a gene: 9. The V gene's germline CDR1 is MRHNA and CDR2 SNTAGT. The CDR3 consists of 15 residues. CDR3 region: CASKRTGGADTEAFF. Written as DNA, the CDR3 is TGTGCCAGTAAAAGGACAGGGGGCGCAGACACTGAAGCTTTCTTT.

J is TRBJ1-1 and V is TRBV30; D remains ambiguous. Trimming removed 1 base from V and 5 bases from J, with 8 bases in between. Germline V gives CDR1 GTSNPN, CDR2 SVGIG (reference sequence). This CDR3 region has 12 residues. CDR3 residues: CAWSDIYTEAFF. The CDR3 DNA sequence: TGTGCCTGGAGTGATATTTATACTGAAGCTTTCTTT.

This chain joins TRBV11-2 and TRBJ2-1; D is uncertain. V gave up 0 bases and J gave up 5 bases, with 11 bases separating them. This CDR3 region has 15 residues. Germline lookup yields CDR1 SGHAT and CDR2 FQNNGV. CDR3 amino acids: CASSLDRYLDNEQFF. As DNA, the CDR3 is TGTGCCAGCAGCTTAGATCGGTACTTGGACAATGAGCAGTTCTTC. The full variable domain, in which reference TRBV11-2 and TRBJ2-1 provide the parts outside the CDR3, is EAGVAQSPRYKIIEKRQSVAFWCNPISGHATLYWYQQILGQGPKLLIQFQNNGVVDDSQLPKDRFSAERLKGVDSTLKIQPAKLEDSAVYLCASSLDRYLDNEQFFGPGTRLTVL.

This clone was seen more than once but under ten times. The chain joins TRBV19 to TRBJ2-6; 10 nucleotides match TRBD1. The CDR3 spans 17 residues. From germline, CDR1 is LNHDA and CDR2 SQIVND (reference sequence). The V gene end was trimmed by 5 bases and the J gene end by 2 bases; junction bases not matched to a gene: 6. In nucleotides, the CDR3 is TGTGCCAGTAGTCCGGGGACAGGGGATGCTGGGGCCAACGTCCTGACTTTC. Residues: CASSPGTGDAGANVLTF.

The chain recombines TRBV2 with TRBJ2-7, with D possibly matching TRBD1 (5 bases). Germline V gives CDR1 SNHLY, CDR2 FYNNEI. The CDR3 has 17 residues. Trimming removed 2 bases from V and 1 base from J, with 18 bases in between. CDR3 in amino acids: CASSELLDSLISYEQYF. In nucleotides, the CDR3 is TGTGCCAGCAGTGAACTCCTAGACAGTCTGATTTCCTACGAGCAGTACTTC. Using reference TRBV2 and TRBJ2-7 for the parts outside the CDR3, the full variable domain is EPEVTQTPSHQVTQMGQEVILRCVPISNHLYFYWYRQILGQKVEFLVSFYNNEISEKSEIFDDQFSVERPDGSNFTLKIRSTKLEDSAMYFCASSELLDSLISYEQYFGPGTRLTVT.

The rearrangement joins TRBV30 to TRBJ2-5; D is unclear. Between the trimmed V and J ends, which lost 8 bases and 4 bases, there was a span of 14 bases. This CDR3 comprises 12 residues. The germline V gene has CDR1 GTSNPN and CDR2 SVGIG (reference sequence). The CDR3 is CATSTETETQYF. The CDR3 nucleotides are TGTGCCACCTCGACGGAGACAGAGACCCAGTACTTC.

V is TRBV19 and J is TRBJ1-2; possible D gene TRBD1, 5 bases. V was pared by 8 bases and J by 0 bases, with 13 bases between. The CDR3 is 14 amino acids. Germline V gene lookup returns CDR1 LNHDA and CDR2 SQIVND (reference sequence). Here the CDR3 reads CASAEGASNYGYTF. Written as DNA, the CDR3 is TGTGCCAGTGCCGAAGGGGCATCTAACTATGGCTACACCTTC.